These 26 T cell receptor beta chains share one sample of origin, sequenced in a study of shared clonotypes between healthy human individuals (dated by TCRdb to the early 2020s). The protocol used for the library was the immunoSEQ multiplex PCR assay. The table comes from immuneACCESS by way of TCRdb, which keeps in-frame sequences with V and J called. Part of the clones is missing from these tables; in studies checked, under half for an unresolved V gene and the rest for unknown reasons. Present in this sample are roughly 2 million clones, 90% to 95% of which were seen just once. The ten most abundant clones make up roughly 0.13% of the sample. The specimen sequenced was naive CD4+ T cells sorted from blood. According to the study, the label for this sample's cell subset or site signals: CD45RA+ positively selected. Receptors originate from a man aged 18-30 years in good health.

V and J are TRBV4-2 and TRBJ2-7, with 8 bases identical to TRBD2. The CDR3 sequence is 16 residues long. V trimming: 0 bases; J trimming: 7 bases; junction bases outside the gene matches: 11. CDR1 and CDR2 (germline): LGHNA, YNFKEQ. The CDR3 nucleotides are TGTGCCAGCAGCCAAGATGGGACTAGAGGAACGGGGGAGCAGTACTTC. This sequence encodes CASSQDGTRGTGEQYF.

The V gene is TRBV2, the J gene TRBJ1-2; D unresolved. CDR3 length: 14 residues. Trimming removed 3 bases from V and 2 bases from J, with 10 bases in between. The germline V gene has CDR1 SNHLY and CDR2 FYNNEI. The CDR3 region has the DNA TGTGCCAGCAGTGATTCAGCTCTGAACTATGGCTACACCTTC. Its protein product is CASSDSALNYGYTF.

The genes are TRBV11-2 and TRBJ1-5; D unresolved. Trimming shortened V by 4 bases and J by 9 bases, and 13 bases separated the two germline ends. Per germline, CDR1 SGHAT and CDR2 FQNNGV. The CDR3 covers 13 residues. The CDR3: CASSSGIPWPQHF. CDR3 sequence (DNA): TGTGCCAGCAGCTCCGGGATACCTTGGCCCCAGCATTTT.

This clone was counted once. The chain recombines TRBV2 with TRBJ2-2, with unresolved D. This CDR3 contains 14 residues. Trimming cost V 2 bases and J 4 bases, with 8 bases left between them. The V gene's germline CDR1 is SNHLY and CDR2 FYNNEI. CDR3 bases: TGTGCCAGCAGTGAATTCAGATCCACCGGGGAGCTGTTTTTT. Translated: CASSEFRSTGELFF.

This chain links TRBV5-1 with TRBJ1-2; 10 bases are shared with TRBD1. The J segment lost 6 bases and the V segment lost 4 bases, leaving 6 bases of the junction unmatched. CDR3 size: 14 residues. The V gene's germline CDR1 is SGHRS and CDR2 YFSETQ. The CDR3 loop is CASSLTGGEDGYTF. The CDR3 DNA follows: TGCGCCAGCAGCCTGACAGGGGGCGAGGATGGCTACACCTTC.

V and J are TRBV5-1 and TRBJ1-4; the match to TRBD1 covers 9 bases. Germline assignment: CDR1 SGHRS and CDR2 YFSETQ. The CDR3 has 14 amino acids. Trimming took 3 bases from V and 8 from J; bases not matched to a gene: 5. The CDR3 is CASSSTGGGEKLFF. The CDR3 coding sequence is TGCGCCAGCAGCTCTACAGGGGGCGGCGAAAAACTGTTTTTT.

J is TRBJ2-7 and V is TRBV5-4; D possibly corresponds to TRBD1 (5 bases). Germline-derived CDR1 and CDR2 are SGHNT and YYREEE (reference sequence). The V gene lost 7 bases and the J gene lost 0 bases, with 11 bases spanning the gap. This CDR3 spans 13 amino acids. The CDR3 DNA is TGTGCCAGCGTAGACAGCAGCTCCTACGAGCAGTACTTC. It yields the protein CASVDSSSYEQYF.

The rearrangement uses TRBV11-2 and TRBJ1-1, with D perhaps TRBD1 (5 bases). V shed 3 bases and J shed 4 bases, with 9 bases lying between them. The CDR3 is made up of 13 amino acids. Germline loops: CDR1 SGHAT, CDR2 FQNNGV. The CDR3, as DNA: TGTGCCAGCAGCTTTGCAGGGTCCACTGAAGCTTTCTTT. This sequence encodes CASSFAGSTEAFF. The whole variable domain, filled in from reference TRBV11-2 and TRBJ1-1, reads EAGVAQSPRYKIIEKRQSVAFWCNPISGHATLYWYQQILGQGPKLLIQFQNNGVVDDSQLPKDRFSAERLKGVDSTLKIQPAKLEDSAVYLCASSFAGSTEAFFGQGTRLTVV.

In the case of this clone: This sample also contains other DNA sequences that code for the same CDR3. V and J are TRBV30 and TRBJ2-3; 10 bases match TRBD2. The CDR3 sequence is 15 residues long. The V segment lost 0 bases and the J segment 1 base; nucleotides outside the gene matches: 1. From germline, CDR1 is GTSNPN and CDR2 SVGIG (reference sequence). The CDR3 protein is CAWSVTSGGTDTQYF. DNA for the CDR3: TGTGCCTGGAGTGTCACTAGCGGGGGCACAGATACGCAGTATTTT. The whole variable domain, filled in from reference TRBV30 and TRBJ2-3, reads SQTIHQWPATLVQPVGSPLSLECTVEGTSNPNLYWYRQAAGRGLQLLFYSVGIGQISSEVPQNLSASRPQDRQFILSSKKLLLSDSGFYLCAWSVTSGGTDTQYFGPGTRLTVL.

About this clone itself: Distinct nucleotide sequences in the sample also encode this CDR3. This sequence joins TRBV5-4 and TRBJ2-3, with a possible D match to TRBD1 (6 bases). The CDR3 is made up of 13 amino acids. The V and J ends lost 4 bases and 3 bases respectively, with 9 bases between them. The V gene's germline CDR1 is SGHNT and CDR2 YYREEE (reference sequence). In DNA form, the CDR3 reads TGTGCCAGCAGCCTGACAGGTACAGATACGCAGTATTTT. This codes for CASSLTGTDTQYF.

V is TRBV9 and J is TRBJ2-7, with 7 nucleotides matching TRBD1. From germline, CDR1 is SGDLS and CDR2 YYNGEE. Trimming removed 0 bases from V and 3 bases from J; junction bases left unmatched: 6. CDR3 length equals 15 residues. CDR3 bases: TGTGCCAGCAGCGTAGGACAGGGTATACTCTACGAGCAGTACTTC. Its translation: CASSVGQGILYEQYF. The whole variable domain, filled in from reference TRBV9 and TRBJ2-7, reads DSGVTQTPKHLITATGQRVTLRCSPRSGDLSVYWYQQSLDQGLQFLIQYYNGEERAKGNILERFSAQQFPDLHSELNLSSLELGDSALYFCASSVGQGILYEQYFGPGTRLTVT.

This clone has just one count. The V call is TRBV7-2, the J call TRBJ1-6; D ambiguous. V was trimmed by 2 bases and J by 7 bases, leaving 9 bases between them. Germline CDR1 and CDR2: SGHTA and FQGNSA. There are 14 residues in the CDR3. The CDR3 bases are TGTGCCAGCAGCTTATCCATATCGAATTCACCCCTCCACTTT. This sequence encodes CASSLSISNSPLHF.

V usage is TRBV28 and J usage is TRBJ1-5; 10 positions match TRBD1. CDR3 length: 16 residues. V trimming: 5 bases; J trimming: 0 bases; junction bases outside the gene matches: 4. The germline gives CDR1 MDHEN, CDR2 SYDVKM. CDR3 sequence reads: CASSADRGYSNQPQHF. As DNA, the CDR3 is TGTGCCAGCAGTGCGGACAGGGGGTATAGCAATCAGCCCCAGCATTTT. Supplemented by reference TRBV28 and TRBJ1-5, the full variable domain reads DVKVTQSSRYLVKRTGEKVFLECVQDMDHENMFWYRQDPGLGLRLIYFSYDVKMKEKGDIPEGYSVSREKKERFSLILESASTNQTSMYLCASSADRGYSNQPQHFGDGTRLSIL.

The rearrangement uses TRBV27 and TRBJ2-7, with TRBD2 matching over 7 bases. CDR3 size: 14 residues. The germline V gene has CDR1 MNHEY and CDR2 SMNVEV (reference sequence). V shed 4 bases, J shed 2 bases, and the junction held 5 bases outside the gene matches. CDR3 in amino acids: CASSSGGSPYEQYF. The CDR3 nucleotides are TGTGCCAGCAGTTCCGGGGGGAGTCCCTACGAGCAGTACTTC.

The chain is built from TRBV10-2 and TRBJ2-3; TRBD2 matches at 7 bases. This CDR3 spans 15 amino acids. The germline CDR1 and CDR2 sequences are WSHSY and SAAADI. The trim removed 4 bases at V and 5 bases at J, leaving 9 bases unmatched. The CDR3, as DNA: TGCGCCAGCAGTGGCGAGACTAGCCGGATAGATACGCAGTATTTT. Translated: CASSGETSRIDTQYF.

In DNA form, the CDR3 reads TGTGCCAGCAGTTACTCAGGTGGGGAGAATCAGCCCCAGCATTTT. It yields the protein CASSYSGGENQPQHF. The chain joins TRBV6-5 to TRBJ1-5, with D hard to call. CDR1 is MNHEY and CDR2 is SVGAGI in the germline V gene. The CDR3 is 15 amino acids. V was shortened by 0 bases and J by 4 bases, with 10 bases between the two germline ends.

V and J are TRBV5-1 and TRBJ1-2, with TRBD1 as a possible D gene (6 bases). This CDR3 is built from 12 residues. Germline V lookup: CDR1 SGHRS, CDR2 YFSETQ. Trimming pared 4 bases from V and 7 bases from J, leaving 11 bases between. The CDR3 here is CASSTGTTGYTF. CDR3 nucleotides: TGCGCCAGCAGCACGGGGACAACTGGCTACACCTTC. The entire variable domain, with the rest obtained from reference TRBV5-1 and TRBJ1-2, is as follows: KAGVTQTPRYLIKTRGQQVTLSCSPISGHRSVSWYQQTPGQGLQFLFEYFSETQRNKGNFPGRFSGRQFSNSRSEMNVSTLELGDSALYLCASSTGTTGYTFGSGTRLTVV.

This clone was observed once. The J gene is TRBJ2-7, the V gene TRBV18; 11 nucleotides match TRBD2. With 1 base clipped from V and 2 bases from J, the junction kept 13 bases outside the gene matches. Germline values: CDR1 KGHSH, CDR2 LQKENI. CDR3 size: 19 residues. CDR3 DNA: TGTGCCAGCTCACCACAGGGAAGCCGACTAGCGGGGTTGACCTACGAGCAGTACTTC. It codes for CASSPQGSRLAGLTYEQYF.

The chain recombines TRBV9 with TRBJ2-1; D possibly corresponds to TRBD2 (6 bases). V lost 0 bases and J lost 8, with 15 bases in between. Germline CDR1 reads SGDLS; CDR2 reads YYNGEE. The CDR3 consists of 15 residues. CDR3 DNA: TGTGCCAGCAGCGTAGCTGCGGGAATGGTTGATGAGCAGTTCTTC. As protein: CASSVAAGMVDEQFF.

The chain employs TRBV18 and TRBJ2-1, with 11 bases identical to TRBD1. The CDR3 contains 15 residues. Looked up from germline, CDR1 is KGHSH and CDR2 is LQKENI. After removal of 2 bases from V and 9 bases from J, the junction contained 6 bases not matched to a gene. In DNA, the CDR3 is TGTGCCAGCTCACCAGGACAGGGGGCGCTGGGTGAGCAGTTCTTC. Translating gives CASSPGQGALGEQFF. Drawing the rest from reference TRBV18 and TRBJ2-1, the complete variable domain is NAGVMQNPRHLVRRRGQEARLRCSPMKGHSHVYWYRQLPEEGLKFMVYLQKENIIDESGMPKERFSAEFPKEGPSILRIQQVVRGDSAAYFCASSPGQGALGEQFFGPGTRLTVL.

The sample holds a few counts of this clone. The V gene is TRBV9, the J gene TRBJ2-3; 11 bases align to TRBD2. The CDR3 runs 19 residues. Germline V lookup: CDR1 SGDLS, CDR2 YYNGEE. V dropped 4 bases and J dropped 0; count of bases not matched to a gene: 13. The CDR3 reads CASSHPSGGREASTDTQYF. The CDR3 nucleotides read TGTGCCAGCAGCCACCCTAGCGGGGGGCGAGAAGCTAGCACAGATACGCAGTATTTT.

The rearrangement joins TRBV19 to TRBJ1-3; D may be TRBD1 (5 bases). CDR1 is LNHDA, CDR2 SQIVND, per germline (reference sequence). The CDR3 runs to 13 residues. The V end lost 9 bases, the J end lost 4 bases, and 13 bases lay between the germline ends. CDR3 residues: CASNEGVGNTIYF. In DNA form, the CDR3 reads TGTGCCAGCAACGAAGGGGTAGGAAACACCATATATTTT.

This chain joins TRBV7-2 and TRBJ2-7; TRBD2 aligns across 9 bases. Germline CDR1 and CDR2: SGHTA and FQGNSA. J gave up 2 bases and V 4 bases, and 9 bases lay outside the gene matches. The CDR3 is 16 amino acids. The CDR3 nucleotides read TGTGCCAGCAGCTCCCCTCGGAGCGGGAGGCCCTACGAGCAGTACTTC. This encodes CASSSPRSGRPYEQYF.

The V call is TRBV11-3, the J call TRBJ2-1, with 8 bases matching TRBD1. CDR1 and CDR2 from the germline V gene are SGHNT and YENEEA. This CDR3 is built from 15 residues. V was pared by 5 bases and J by 5 bases, with 8 bases of the junction left unmatched. The CDR3 spells CASSTDRGNHNEQFF. The CDR3 coding sequence is TGTGCCAGCAGCACAGACAGGGGCAACCACAATGAGCAGTTCTTC.

The chain has TRBV9 and TRBJ2-7; D is uncertain. Germline CDR1 is SGDLS and CDR2 is YYNGEE. CDR3 length: 15 amino acids. Trimming stripped 0 bases from V and 0 bases from J, with 10 bases between. In nucleotides, the CDR3 is TGTGCCAGCAGCGTAGCTACGGGCCGCTCCTACGAGCAGTACTTC. Encoded protein: CASSVATGRSYEQYF.

V gene TRBV19 combines with J gene TRBJ1-6, with unresolved D. The CDR3 length is 16 residues. The V end was cut by 4 bases, the J end by 7 bases, with 17 bases between. Germline CDR1 reads LNHDA; CDR2 reads SQIVND (reference sequence). Written as DNA, the CDR3 is TGTGCCAGTAGTACAACAGCGGTCGGCGTGAATTCACCCCTCCACTTT. It encodes CASSTTAVGVNSPLHF.